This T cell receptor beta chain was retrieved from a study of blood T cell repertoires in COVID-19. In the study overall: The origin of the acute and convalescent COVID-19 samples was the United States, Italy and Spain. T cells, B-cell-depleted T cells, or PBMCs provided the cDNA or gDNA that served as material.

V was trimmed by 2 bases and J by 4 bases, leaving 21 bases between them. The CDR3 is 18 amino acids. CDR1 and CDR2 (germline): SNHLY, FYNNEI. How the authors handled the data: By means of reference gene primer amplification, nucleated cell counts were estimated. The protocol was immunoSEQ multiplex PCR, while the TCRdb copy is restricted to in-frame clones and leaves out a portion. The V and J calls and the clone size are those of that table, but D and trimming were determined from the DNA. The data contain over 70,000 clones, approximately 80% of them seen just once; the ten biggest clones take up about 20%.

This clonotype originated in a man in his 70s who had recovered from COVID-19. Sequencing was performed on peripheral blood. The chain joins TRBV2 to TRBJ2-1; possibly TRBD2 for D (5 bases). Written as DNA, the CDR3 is TGTGCCAGCAGTGAACCAATCGGTAGGACTGGACCTTACAATGAGCAGTTCTTC. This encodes CASSEPIGRTGPYNEQFF.